The next 12 T cell receptor beta chains were all read from a single sample in a study of CD8+CD57+ T cells in acquired aplastic anemia. All sequencing subjects had displayed CD8+CD57+ cell expansion on flow cytometry. Template material for TCR beta VDJ and CDR3 profiling consisted of genomic DNA. TCRdb reanalysed the reads using MiXCR and keeps one entry per CDR3 protein. The data contain about 150,000 distinct CDR3 sequences, about 54% of them seen just once; the ten biggest clones take up about an eighth. Sample: sorted CD4+, CD8+, or CD8+CD57+ T cells (not recorded which) from PBMCs. The receptors were gathered from a human donor with aplastic anemia.

This clonotype was seen repeatedly, ten times or more. V usage is TRBV9 and J usage is TRBJ2-1, with D possibly matching TRBD2 (7 bases). Deletions cut 0 bases from V and 7 bases from J, with 14 bases between. In germline, CDR1 is SGDLS, CDR2 YYNGEE. This CDR3 is 15 amino acids long. CDR3 nucleotide sequence: TGTGCCAGCAGCGTAGGAGGGGGGGCGGGGAATGAGCAGTTCTTC. The encoded protein is CASSVGGGAGNEQFF.

The chain combines TRBV7-8 with TRBJ1-5; D not certain. There are 12 residues in the CDR3. CDR1 is SGHVS and CDR2 is FQNEAQ in the germline V gene. Between the trimmed V and J ends, which lost 5 bases and 3 bases, there was a span of 5 bases. CDR3 residues: CASSDDNQPQHF. CDR3 coding DNA: TGTGCCAGCAGCGATGACAATCAGCCCCAGCATTTT.

The CDR3 here is CAIRSSSRDNEQFF. CDR3 DNA sequence: TGTGCCATCAGGTCCTCTTCCCGGGACAATGAGCAGTTCTTC. The chain carries TRBV10-3 and TRBJ2-1; D is unclear. Germline CDR1 and CDR2: ENHRY and SYGVKD. The CDR3 totals 14 residues. Trimming removed 6 bases at V and 5 bases at J, with 14 bases between.

The chain links TRBV2 to TRBJ2-7, with a possible D match to TRBD1 (6 bases). The CDR3 totals 15 residues. Germline V gene data show CDR1 as SNHLY and CDR2 as FYNNEI. V was cut by 4 bases and J by 0 bases, with 13 bases left in between. The CDR3 region has the DNA TGTGCCAGCAGTGTGCTTCAGGGGATCTCCTACGAGCAGTACTTC. Translating gives CASSVLQGISYEQYF.

This clonotype was observed at least ten times. The rearrangement uses TRBV15 and TRBJ2-7; D remains unclear. V lost 3 bases and J 11 bases, leaving 17 bases between the germline ends. The CDR3 runs to 13 residues. Germline CDR1 and CDR2: LNHNV and YYDKDF (reference sequence). Here the CDR3 reads CATSSRNGVLEYF. CDR3 coding DNA: TGTGCCACCAGCAGCCGTAACGGTGTACTCGAGTACTTC.

The V gene is TRBV28, the J gene TRBJ2-5; D call uncertain. The CDR3 covers 14 residues. The V gene's germline CDR1 is MDHEN and CDR2 SYDVKM. Trimming removed 4 bases from V and 0 bases from J, with 9 bases in between. CDR3 nucleotides: TGTGCCAGCAGTTCTTGGGCGGACCAAGAGACCCAGTACTTC. Residues: CASSSWADQETQYF.

The rearrangement links TRBV19 to TRBJ2-1, with D tentatively TRBD2 (5 bases). Germline V CDR1 and CDR2: LNHDA, SQIVND (reference sequence). V was pared by 3 bases and J by 4 bases, with 13 bases between. This CDR3 contains 15 residues. CDR3 sequence reads: CASSIAGVGYNEQFF. CDR3 nucleotides: TGTGCCAGTAGTATTGCCGGGGTGGGATACAATGAGCAGTTCTTC.

In its sample, this clonotype was seen many times. V and J are TRBV7-9 and TRBJ1-4; 9 positions agree with TRBD1. Trimming removed 5 bases from V and 7 bases from J; junction bases left unmatched: 8. This CDR3 region has 15 residues. The germline V gene has CDR1 SEHNR and CDR2 FQNEAQ (reference sequence). In DNA, the CDR3 is TGTGCCAGCAGCCCGCCGGGACAGGGCGGTGAAAAACTGTTTTTT. Protein: CASSPPGQGGEKLFF.

For the CDR3, the DNA is TGCAGTGCTAGAGCGGGGGGGACCTTCAACGAGCAGTACTTC. Its translation: CSARAGGTFNEQYF. The chain has TRBV20-1 and TRBJ2-7; TRBD2 matches at 8 bases. This CDR3 contains 14 residues. V lost 1 base, J lost 5 bases, and 7 bases stayed unmatched. Germline V gene lookup returns CDR1 DFQATT and CDR2 SNEGSKA (reference sequence).

This clonotype was found once. One junction end disagrees with the germline gene, perhaps due to a read error. This sequence joins TRBV10-3 and TRBJ2-7, with 8 nucleotides matching TRBD1. Germline V gives CDR1 ENHRY, CDR2 SYGVKD. The CDR3 is made up of 14 amino acids. The CDR3 nucleotides are TGTGCTATCAGTAGGGCCGGACAGGGCTACGAGCAGTACTTC. It is translated as CAISRAGQGYEQYF.

The sample holds many counts of this clonotype. The chain carries TRBV12-3 or TRBV12-4 and TRBJ1-1, with TRBD1 identical over 8 bases. The CDR3 totals 14 residues. The trim removed 2 bases at V and 6 bases at J, leaving 5 bases unmatched. CDR3 coding DNA: TGTGCCAGCAGTTTATATGGACAGGGCTCTGAAGCTTTCTTT. This gives the protein CASSLYGQGSEAFF.

The CDR3 sequence is CASRDSVEVAYEQYF. The CDR3 DNA reads as TGTGCCAGCAGAGACAGCGTGGAAGTAGCCTACGAGCAGTACTTC. This rearrangement joins TRBV2 to TRBJ2-7; possible D gene TRBD1, 5 bases. The V gene lost 6 bases and the J gene lost 2 bases, with 17 bases spanning the gap. Germline CDR1 and CDR2: SNHLY and FYNNEI. The CDR3 extends over 15 amino acids.